This T cell receptor (beta chain) was recorded in a study of blood T cell repertoires in COVID-19 (dated by TCRdb to about 2020). As for the study more broadly: Samples covering the acute and convalescent phases of COVID-19 were provided by collaborators in the United States, Italy and Spain. The prospective study material was composed of cDNA or gDNA derived from T cells, B-cell-depleted T cells, or PBMCs. Subjects who had been exposed to COVID-19, were actively infected with it, or had recovered from it provided the deeply sampled blood TCRbeta repertoires that made up the dataset. The repertoires were released in a freely available public database intended as a resource for research on the immune response to SARS-CoV-2. The samples were drawn from two sources: the first 160 participants of the ongoing ImmuneRACE study, and 1,000 to 1,500 subjects contributed by 6 global collaborators. Nearly every sample came with metadata listing a de-identified subject ID, COVID-19 status, age in years and sex. Where available, HLA class I and class II types were obtained from metadata supplied by the sample provider rather than from assay-based typing.

The germline V gene (reference sequence) provides CDR1 LNHNV and CDR2 YYDKDF. Taken from cysteine to phenylalanine, the CDR3 has 16 residues. Just the 48-base CDR3 DNA is kept, in frame starting at base 1. V lost 2 bases and J lost 6 bases; the stretch between them is 16 bases long. This clone was found a few times. No antigen is known for it. Base qualities are not recorded, but no much larger clone differs from it by a single base. TCRbeta CDR3 regions were amplified from genomic DNA using the immunoSEQ Assay, a bias-controlled multiplex PCR. Per the original workflow: The number of nucleated cells in each sample was estimated from the amplification of reference gene primers within the assay. To quantify the absolute abundance of each unique TCRbeta CDR3 rearrangement, sequence reads were collapsed and filtered. Productive Simpson clonality was computed per sample as the square root of Simpson's diversity index over productive rearrangements. Held by TCRdb, this immuneACCESS table contains in-frame sequences only and omits some clones. Under half of the omission traces to an unresolved V gene where checked; the cause of the rest is unknown. The V and J calls and clone size are taken from that table; D and trimming were inferred from the DNA. A total of 300,000 or so clones appear in this sample, roughly 83% of them only once. Together, the top ten hold approximately 1.5% of the sample.

Collaborating institutions collected whole blood in K2EDTA tubes following their own protocols. For TCRbeta analysis, collaborators shipped samples in one of three forms: frozen whole blood, isolated PBMCs, or DNA extracted from either of those sample types. Overall study outcomes, separate from this receptor: How much clinical and demographic metadata was included differed by source and by participant, and the metadata was provided uncurated.

The receptor comes from a woman in her forties or fifties with acute or convalescent COVID-19. Sequenced input: peripheral blood. This chain joins TRBV15 to TRBJ2-2; D gene: possibly TRBD1, on 8 matching bases. Read as DNA, the sequence is TGTGCCACCAGCAGACGGACAGGGAGGGCCTCCGGGGAGCTGTTTTTT. Its translation is CATSRRTGRASGELFF.